This T cell receptor beta chain was sequenced for a study of CD8+CD57+ T cells in acquired aplastic anemia. For CDR3 and TCR beta VDJ profiling, genomic DNA was the template used. TCRdb redid the calling of the reads with MiXCR, one entry per CDR3 protein. In the table there are about 190,000 distinct CDR3 sequences, roughly 56% of which are singletons. This clonotype was seen repeatedly, ten times or more. The germline V gene has CDR1 MNHEY and CDR2 SVGAGI. V lost 10 bases and J 6 bases, leaving 12 bases between the germline ends. This CDR3 is 12 amino acids long. Sequences were obtained from sorted CD4+, CD8+, or CD8+CD57+ T cells (not recorded which) from PBMCs. The chain employs TRBV6-5 and TRBJ1-4, with D uncertain. This sequence originates from a human donor in good health, serving as a control. Written as DNA, the CDR3 is TGTGCCACCCGGACCGCCGATGAAAAACTGTTTTTT. Its protein is CATRTADEKLFF.